What follows are 6 T cell receptor beta chains derived from one specimen sequenced in a study of blood T cell repertoires in COVID-19. Produced via immunoSEQ multiplex PCR; TCRdb's table is partial and in-frame only. The data show 150,000 to 200,000 clones, with approximately 86% seen just once and over 2% held by the top ten. Sequenced input: peripheral blood. Receptors were obtained from a woman at least 80 years old with COVID-19, enrolled during active disease.

The rearrangement uses TRBV6-2 or TRBV6-3 and TRBJ2-6, with 7 bases lining up with TRBD1. CDR3 length: 18 residues. The germline gives CDR1 MNHEY, CDR2 SVGEGT. The V and J ends lost 4 bases and 0 bases, in that order; junction bases with no gene match: 9. CDR3 amino acids: CASSSTSNRGSGANVLTF. The CDR3 bases are TGTGCCAGCAGTTCCACCTCGAACAGGGGCTCTGGGGCCAACGTCCTGACTTTC.

This clone was recorded only once. CDR3 in DNA: TGTGCCAGCAGCGAGGAAAGGGGGCCCCTCCACTTT. Protein: CASSEERGPLHF. The chain combines TRBV5-6 with TRBJ1-6; D might be TRBD1 (6 bases). Germline V gene sequence: CDR1 SGHDT, CDR2 YYEEEE. V lost 4 bases to trimming and J lost 13 bases, with 12 bases between them. The length of the CDR3 is 12 residues.

The rearrangement joins TRBV3-1 (or the pseudogene TRBV3-2) to TRBJ2-1; 10 nucleotides line up with TRBD2. The CDR3 has 16 residues. With 1 base clipped from V and 11 bases from J, the junction kept 11 bases outside the gene matches. Germline assignment: CDR1 LGHDT and CDR2 YNNKEL (reference sequence). The CDR3 protein is CASSQGTTGLALKQFF. The CDR3 DNA reads as TGTGCCAGCAGCCAAGGAACGACGGGACTAGCGCTTAAGCAGTTCTTC.

The chain links TRBV28 to TRBJ2-5, with 8 nucleotides matching TRBD2. CDR1 is MDHEN and CDR2 is SYDVKM in the germline V gene. Trimming at V came to 7 bases and at J to 7 bases, leaving 11 bases not matched to a gene. The CDR3 contains 14 residues. The CDR3 here is CASTLRVGGATQYF. In DNA form, the CDR3 reads TGTGCCAGCACCCTCCGGGTCGGGGGGGCGACCCAGTACTTC.

The V and J genes are TRBV7-2 and TRBJ2-7; 14 nucleotides agree with TRBD2. This CDR3 spans 18 amino acids. V dropped 2 bases and J dropped 1; count of bases not matched to a gene: 7. Per the germline V gene, CDR1 is SGHTA and CDR2 is FQGNSA. In DNA, the CDR3 is TGTGCCAGCAGCTTATTCGGGACTAGCGGGAGCGGGTCCTACGAGCAGTACTTC. It codes for CASSLFGTSGSGSYEQYF.

This rearrangement joins TRBV2 to TRBJ1-3, with a tentative D call TRBD1 (5 bases). Trimming removed 4 bases at V and 11 bases at J, with 18 bases between. The CDR3 is 14 amino acids. Germline V CDR1 and CDR2: SNHLY, FYNNEI. The CDR3 DNA follows: TGTGCCAGCAGTGTAGGGCAGCCGGGAGGGGCCATATATTTT. Protein sequence: CASSVGQPGGAIYF.